This passage covers 24 T cell receptor beta chains from one sample sequenced in a study of blood T cell repertoires in COVID-19 (dated by TCRdb to the early 2020s). The library was prepared using the immunoSEQ multiplex PCR assay. This immuneACCESS table, as held by TCRdb, lists in-frame sequences with V and J called but not all clones. Of the missing ones, under half trace to an unresolved V gene in checked studies; the others have no known cause. This sample has fewer than 300,000 clones in its table, and approximately 90% of those were observed once. Approximately 6% of the sample is held by the ten biggest clonotypes. Sequenced sample: peripheral blood. The source is a woman between 50 and 59 years old with COVID-19, enrolled during active disease.

The chain is built from TRBV19 and TRBJ2-7; 9 bases map to TRBD1. The V gene's germline CDR1 is LNHDA and CDR2 SQIVND (reference sequence). The CDR3 contains 15 residues. The V segment lost 10 bases and the J segment 1 base; nucleotides outside the gene matches: 11. CDR3 protein: CANPNRGRGSYEQYF. The CDR3 bases are TGTGCCAACCCGAACAGGGGGCGCGGATCCTACGAGCAGTACTTC.

The gene calls are TRBV13 and TRBJ1-1; weak D call: TRBD1 (5 bases). This CDR3 region has 16 residues. The V gene's germline CDR1 is PRHDT and CDR2 FYEKMQ (reference sequence). V shed 5 bases and J shed 11 bases, with 27 bases lying between them. DNA of the CDR3: TGTGCCAGCAGCCGCTCCGGGGGGTTTGGGGGATTTGATGCTTTCTTT. Translating gives CASSRSGGFGGFDAFF.

The chain uses TRBV7-2 and TRBJ2-7; D not resolved. Germline V gives CDR1 SGHTA, CDR2 FQGNSA. V was clipped by 7 bases and J by 0 bases, with 16 bases between them. This CDR3 contains 15 residues. The CDR3 here is CASTTYAGYSYEQYF. As DNA, the CDR3 is TGTGCCAGCACCACTTACGCCGGGTACTCCTACGAGCAGTACTTC. Full variable domain (missing parts from reference TRBV7-2 and TRBJ2-7): GAGVSQSPSNKVTEKGKDVELRCDPISGHTALYWYRQSLGQGLEFLIYFQGNSAPDKSGLPSDRFSAERTGGSVSTLTIQRTQQEDSAVYLCASTTYAGYSYEQYFGPGTRLTVT.

The chain employs TRBV18 and TRBJ2-2, with 7 bases that match TRBD2. Germline V gives CDR1 KGHSH, CDR2 LQKENI. This CDR3 region has 18 residues. J lost 5 bases, V lost 3 bases, and 15 bases had no gene match. Here the CDR3 DNA reads TGTGCCAGCTCACCTCTTTCCGGAAGAGCGGGGACGACCGGGGAGCTGTTTTTT. It yields the protein CASSPLSGRAGTTGELFF.

The rearrangement uses TRBV29-1 and TRBJ2-7; 7 nucleotides match TRBD1. Losses at the gene ends were 5 bases for V and 2 bases for J; bases not matched to a gene: 6. The CDR3 is 13 residues long. CDR1 is SQVTM and CDR2 is ANQGSEA in the germline V gene. The CDR3 DNA sequence: TGCAGCGTTAAACCGGGACAGACCTACGAGCAGTACTTC. It specifies CSVKPGQTYEQYF.

The chain links TRBV18 to TRBJ1-3; a possible D gene is TRBD1 (6 bases). V was shortened by 1 base and J by 2 bases, with 9 bases between the two germline ends. The CDR3 is made up of 15 amino acids. Germline-derived CDR1 and CDR2 are KGHSH and LQKENI. This CDR3 is CASSPQKGAGNTIYF. DNA of the CDR3: TGTGCCAGCTCACCACAAAAGGGGGCTGGAAACACCATATATTTT. The complete variable domain, with remaining parts taken from reference TRBV18 and TRBJ1-3, reads NAGVMQNPRHLVRRRGQEARLRCSPMKGHSHVYWYRQLPEEGLKFMVYLQKENIIDESGMPKERFSAEFPKEGPSILRIQQVVRGDSAAYFCASSPQKGAGNTIYFGEGSWLTVV.

The chain recombines TRBV24-1 with TRBJ2-1; 9 nucleotides agree with TRBD1. Per the germline V gene, CDR1 is KGHDR and CDR2 is SFDVKD. The V and J ends lost 5 bases and 8 bases, in that order; junction bases with no gene match: 9. This CDR3 has 15 amino acids. CDR3 sequence reads: CATSVEQGAVDEQFF. CDR3 in DNA: TGTGCCACCAGTGTGGAACAGGGGGCCGTAGATGAGCAGTTCTTC.

The chain carries TRBV30 and TRBJ1-5; D gene uncertain. CDR1 and CDR2 (germline): GTSNPN, SVGIG (reference sequence). The CDR3 length is 15 residues. Trimming removed 3 bases at V and 0 bases at J, with 12 bases between. This CDR3 reads CAWRVPRGSNQPQHF. Here the CDR3 DNA reads TGTGCCTGGAGGGTCCCCCGGGGTAGCAATCAGCCCCAGCATTTT.

A note on this clone: Other DNA sequences in the same sample also yield this CDR3. The CDR3 DNA sequence: TGTGCCAGCAGCCTAACCGGGACTAGCGGGTACAATGAGCAGTTCTTC. It specifies CASSLTGTSGYNEQFF. The chain combines TRBV27 with TRBJ2-1; 12 bases line up with TRBD2. CDR1 and CDR2 from the germline V gene are MNHEY and SMNVEV (reference sequence). The V segment lost 6 bases and the J segment 4 bases; nucleotides outside the gene matches: 7. The CDR3 is 16 amino acids.

The genes are TRBV6-5 and TRBJ1-4, with a possible D match to TRBD1 (5 bases). Germline V CDR1 and CDR2: MNHEY, SVGAGI. V lost 6 bases to trimming and J lost 4 bases, with 12 bases between them. The CDR3 has 14 amino acids. The CDR3 spells CASSRTGGNEKLFF. Here the CDR3 DNA reads TGTGCCAGCAGCCGAACGGGGGGTAATGAAAAACTGTTTTTT.

V gene TRBV6-5 combines with J gene TRBJ1-6, with unresolved D. Trimming removed 2 bases at V and 13 bases at J, with 12 bases between. The CDR3 consists of 13 residues. Germline-derived CDR1 and CDR2 are MNHEY and SVGAGI. The CDR3 region has the DNA TGTGCCAGCAGTTACGCGACTGAGTGGCCCCTCCACTTT. As protein: CASSYATEWPLHF.

This clone occurred once. The chain combines TRBV4-2 with TRBJ2-7; D is undetermined. CDR1 and CDR2 from the germline V gene are LGHNA and YNFKEQ. Trimming took off 3 bases at V and 3 bases at J, with 3 bases between the two ends. CDR3 size: 11 residues. In DNA, the CDR3 is TGTGCCAGCAGCCATAACTACGAGCAGTACTTC. It yields the protein CASSHNYEQYF.

This rearrangement joins TRBV5-4 to TRBJ2-2; 9 bases match TRBD2. The germline gives CDR1 SGHNT, CDR2 YYREEE (reference sequence). The CDR3 runs to 15 residues. Unmatched junction bases numbered 2, after V lost 2 bases and J lost 3 bases. CDR3 sequence: CASSFLAGYTGELFF. In nucleotides, the CDR3 is TGTGCCAGCAGCTTCCTAGCGGGGTACACCGGGGAGCTGTTTTTT.

The chain employs TRBV21-1 and TRBJ1-2; the D segment call TRBD1 is taken from the table without a DNA check. TRBV21-1 is classified as a pseudogene. This CDR3 contains 11 residues. CDR3 residues: CASSNTGGYTF. The CDR3 coding sequence is TGTGCCAGCAGCAATACAGGGGGCTACACCTTC.

The rearrangement links TRBV5-1 to TRBJ2-5; tentative D call: TRBD2 (6 bases). Germline CDR1 reads SGHRS; CDR2 reads YFSETQ. The ends were cut back, 7 bases at V and 1 base at J, with 11 bases in the middle. This CDR3 spans 13 amino acids. The DNA for the CDR3 is TGCGCCAGCTCCAGCGGGCCCCAAGAGACCCAGTACTTC. Residues: CASSSGPQETQYF.

The chain carries TRBV7-9 and TRBJ2-3, with 8 positions matching TRBD2. The length of the CDR3 is 15 residues. V shed 5 bases, J shed 3 bases, and the junction held 7 bases outside the gene matches. Germline V gene lookup returns CDR1 SEHNR and CDR2 FQNEAQ (reference sequence). The CDR3 region has the DNA TGTGCCAGCAGCCTACTAGCGGCCAAAACAGATACGCAGTATTTT. Translation: CASSLLAAKTDTQYF.

A remark on this clone: This CDR3 is also generated by other DNA sequences in the sample. The V call is TRBV19, the J call TRBJ1-1; D gene unclear. The V and J ends lost 1 base and 1 base respectively, with 4 bases between them. The CDR3 consists of 13 residues. Germline lookup yields CDR1 LNHDA and CDR2 SQIVND (reference sequence). CDR3 amino acids: CASSIGPNTEAFF. CDR3 nucleotides: TGTGCCAGTAGTATAGGGCCGAACACTGAAGCTTTCTTT.

This chain links TRBV18 with TRBJ2-3; 10 nucleotides line up with TRBD2. The germline V gene has CDR1 KGHSH and CDR2 LQKENI. With V trimmed by 0 bases and J by 2 bases, 2 bases remained unmatched. The CDR3 spans 16 residues. CDR3 loop: CASSPPTSGVTDTQYF. Here the CDR3 DNA reads TGTGCCAGCTCACCACCCACTAGCGGGGTCACAGATACGCAGTATTTT.

CDR3 loop: CASSAGPLAGAYEQYF. The CDR3 coding sequence is TGTGCCAGCTCTGCCGGACCTCTAGCGGGCGCCTACGAGCAGTACTTC. The chain couples TRBV18 to TRBJ2-7; 8 bases align to TRBD2. V shed 6 bases and J 2 bases; nucleotides not matched to a gene: 12. CDR3 length: 16 residues. Germline V gene sequence: CDR1 KGHSH, CDR2 LQKENI.

This clone appeared a few times. The chain employs TRBV21-1 and TRBJ2-7; the table's D call of TRBD1 was not tested on the DNA. TRBV21-1 is annotated as a pseudogene. CDR3 size: 12 residues. The CDR3 nucleotides read TGTGCCCGGCGGACAGGGAGGACCGAGCAGTACTTC. Its translation: CARRTGRTEQYF.

This chain joins TRBV9 and TRBJ1-2, with 10 bases aligning to TRBD1. The germline V gene has CDR1 SGDLS and CDR2 YYNGEE. The CDR3 is 16 amino acids. V was pared by 0 bases and J by 8 bases, with 10 bases of the junction left unmatched. For the CDR3, the DNA is TGTGCCAGCAGCGTAGACGGACAGGGGGGACCGTCGGGCTACACCTTC. Encoded protein: CASSVDGQGGPSGYTF.

The J gene is TRBJ2-3, the V gene TRBV7-3; 9 nucleotides align to TRBD2. The CDR3 contains 15 residues. Germline assignment: CDR1 SGHTA and CDR2 FQGTGA. Losses at the gene ends were 5 bases for V and 4 bases for J; bases not matched to a gene: 7. The CDR3 nucleotides read TGTGCCAGCAGCGATAGCGGGGGCAGCCCAGATACGCAGTATTTT. Amino acids: CASSDSGGSPDTQYF.

The chain has TRBV2 and TRBJ1-2; perhaps TRBD1 as D (5 bases). This CDR3 contains 14 residues. V was trimmed by 4 bases and J by 4 bases, leaving 13 bases between them. From germline, CDR1 is SNHLY and CDR2 FYNNEI. CDR3 loop: CASSVGGGVYGYTF. CDR3 DNA sequence: TGTGCCAGCAGTGTTGGGGGAGGGGTCTATGGCTACACCTTC.

About this clone itself: Other nucleotide sequences from this sample produce the same CDR3. This chain links TRBV7-3 with TRBJ1-1, with no clear D. Trimming took 2 bases from V and 1 from J, leaving 5 bases between them. The germline V gene has CDR1 SGHTA and CDR2 FQGTGA. CDR3 length: 13 amino acids. The CDR3 bases are TGTGCCAGCAGCTTATCAGGGAACACTGAAGCTTTCTTT. Protein: CASSLSGNTEAFF.